This T cell receptor beta chain is drawn from a study of T cell responses to AZD1222 COVID-19 vaccine. Study-wide findings and caveats: Spike-specific TCR breadth and depth grew following two AZD1222 doses.

This CDR3 contains 14 residues. The ends lost 7 bases at V and 2 bases at J; junction bases unmatched: 4. CDR1 SEHNR and CDR2 FQNEAQ come from the germline V gene (reference sequence). A remark on this clone: The antigen remains unidentified.

Some clones are missing from TCRdb's copy, which holds only in-frame ones; the method was immunoSEQ multiplex PCR. This table holds 100,000 to 150,000 clones, 88% found once. The sequencing used peripheral blood, collected 28 days after the second AZD1222 dose. The chain combines TRBV7-9 with TRBJ2-7, with 11 positions matching TRBD1. The clonotype was recovered from an adult who received the AZD1222 COVID-19 vaccine. CDR3 protein: CASIPDRGPYEQYF. CDR3 nucleotides: TGTGCCAGCATCCCGGACAGGGGGCCCTACGAGCAGTACTTC.